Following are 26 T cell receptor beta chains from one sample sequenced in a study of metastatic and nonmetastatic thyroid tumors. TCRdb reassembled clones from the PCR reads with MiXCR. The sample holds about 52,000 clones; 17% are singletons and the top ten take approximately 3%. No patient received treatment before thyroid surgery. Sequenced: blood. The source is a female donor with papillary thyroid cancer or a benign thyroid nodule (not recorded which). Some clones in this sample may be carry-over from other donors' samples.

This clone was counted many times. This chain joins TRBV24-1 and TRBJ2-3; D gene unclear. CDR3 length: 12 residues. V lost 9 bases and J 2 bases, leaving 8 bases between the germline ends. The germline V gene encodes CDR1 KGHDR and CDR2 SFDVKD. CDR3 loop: CATGVATDTQYF. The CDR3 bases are TGTGCCACCGGAGTAGCCACAGATACGCAGTATTTT.

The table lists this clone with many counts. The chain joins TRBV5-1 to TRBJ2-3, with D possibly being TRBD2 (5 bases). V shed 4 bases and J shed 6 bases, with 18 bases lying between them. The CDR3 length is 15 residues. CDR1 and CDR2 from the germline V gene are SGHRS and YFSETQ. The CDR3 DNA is TGCGCCAGCAGCCTCGGGTGGGGAGACGGGGATACGCAGTATTTT. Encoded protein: CASSLGWGDGDTQYF.

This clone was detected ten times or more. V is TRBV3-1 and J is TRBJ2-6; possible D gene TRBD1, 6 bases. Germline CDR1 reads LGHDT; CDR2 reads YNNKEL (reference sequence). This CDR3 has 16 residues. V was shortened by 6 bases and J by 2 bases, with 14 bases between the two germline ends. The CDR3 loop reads CASSDFRGTGANVLTF. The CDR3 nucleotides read TGTGCCAGCAGTGACTTCAGGGGCACTGGGGCCAACGTCCTGACTTTC.

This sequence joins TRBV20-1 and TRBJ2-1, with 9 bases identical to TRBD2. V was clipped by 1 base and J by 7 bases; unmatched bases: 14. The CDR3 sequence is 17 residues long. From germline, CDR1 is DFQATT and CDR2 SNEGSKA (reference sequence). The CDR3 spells CSARVMAGGPGENEQFF. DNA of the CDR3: TGCAGTGCTAGAGTTATGGCGGGAGGGCCCGGGGAAAATGAGCAGTTCTTC.

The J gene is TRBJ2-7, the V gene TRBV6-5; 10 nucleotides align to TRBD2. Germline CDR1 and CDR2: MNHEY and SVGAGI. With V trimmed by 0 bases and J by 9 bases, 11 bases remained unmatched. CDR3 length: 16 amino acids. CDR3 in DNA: TGTGCCAGCAGTTACTCGAACTCACTAGCGGGGACTCCGCAGTACTTC. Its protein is CASSYSNSLAGTPQYF.

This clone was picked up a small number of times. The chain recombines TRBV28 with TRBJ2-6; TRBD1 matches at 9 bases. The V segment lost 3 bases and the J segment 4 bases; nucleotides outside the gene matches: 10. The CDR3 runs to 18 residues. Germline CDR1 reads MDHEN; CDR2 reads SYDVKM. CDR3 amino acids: CASSFSGTGRAGANVLTF. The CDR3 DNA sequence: TGTGCCAGCAGTTTTTCCGGGACAGGGAGAGCCGGGGCCAACGTCCTGACTTTC.

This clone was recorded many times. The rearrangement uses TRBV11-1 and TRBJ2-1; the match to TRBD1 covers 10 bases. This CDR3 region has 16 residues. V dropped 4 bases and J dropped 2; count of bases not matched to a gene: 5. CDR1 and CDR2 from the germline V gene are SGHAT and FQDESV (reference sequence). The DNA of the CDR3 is TGTGCCAGCAGCTATAAGGGACAGGGGCCCTACAATGAGCAGTTCTTC. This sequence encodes CASSYKGQGPYNEQFF. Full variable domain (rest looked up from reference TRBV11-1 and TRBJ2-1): EAEVAQSPRYKITEKSQAVAFWCDPISGHATLYWYRQILGQGPELLVQFQDESVVDDSQLPKDRFSAERLKGVDSTLKIQPAELGDSAMYLCASSYKGQGPYNEQFFGPGTRLTVL.

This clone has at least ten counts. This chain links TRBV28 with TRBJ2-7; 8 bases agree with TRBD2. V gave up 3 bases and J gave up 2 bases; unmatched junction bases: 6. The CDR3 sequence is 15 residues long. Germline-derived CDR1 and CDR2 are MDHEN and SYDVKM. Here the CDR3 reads CASSFGGAGAYEQYF. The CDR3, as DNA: TGTGCCAGCAGTTTCGGCGGAGCGGGGGCCTACGAGCAGTACTTC.

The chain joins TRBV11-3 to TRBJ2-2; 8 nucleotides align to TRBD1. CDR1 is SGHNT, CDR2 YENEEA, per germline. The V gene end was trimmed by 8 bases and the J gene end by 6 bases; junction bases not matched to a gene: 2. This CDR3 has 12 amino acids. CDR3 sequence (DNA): TGTGCCAGCGGCAGGGGGCCCGGGGAGCTGTTTTTT. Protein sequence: CASGRGPGELFF.

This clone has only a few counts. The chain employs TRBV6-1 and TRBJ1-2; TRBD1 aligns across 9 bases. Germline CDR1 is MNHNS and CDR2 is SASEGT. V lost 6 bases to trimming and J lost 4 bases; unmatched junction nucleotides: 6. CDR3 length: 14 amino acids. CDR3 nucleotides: TGTGCCAGCAGCCGGACAGGGGCCGGCTATGGCTACACCTTC. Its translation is CASSRTGAGYGYTF.

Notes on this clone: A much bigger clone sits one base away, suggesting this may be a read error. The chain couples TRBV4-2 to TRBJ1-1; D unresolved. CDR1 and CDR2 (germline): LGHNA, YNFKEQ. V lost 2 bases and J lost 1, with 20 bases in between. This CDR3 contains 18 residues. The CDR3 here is CASSQPRSTGAENTEAFF. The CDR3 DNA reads TGTGCCAGCAGCCAACCCAGGTCAACCGGAGCAGAGAACACTGAAGCTTTCTTT.

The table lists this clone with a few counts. The DNA for the CDR3 is TGTGCCAGCAGTTTATCGCCGAACACTACCTACAATGAGCAGTTCTTC. Encoded protein: CASSLSPNTTYNEQFF. This chain links TRBV12-3 or TRBV12-4 with TRBJ2-1; no firm D call. V lost 2 bases, J lost 2 bases, and 13 bases lay in between. The CDR3 contains 16 residues.

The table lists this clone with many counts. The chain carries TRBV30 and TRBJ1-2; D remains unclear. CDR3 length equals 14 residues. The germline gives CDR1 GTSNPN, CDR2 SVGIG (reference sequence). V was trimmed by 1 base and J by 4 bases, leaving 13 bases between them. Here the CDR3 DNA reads TGTGCCTGGAGTGAACTACGTCCCCTCTATGGCTACACCTTC. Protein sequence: CAWSELRPLYGYTF.

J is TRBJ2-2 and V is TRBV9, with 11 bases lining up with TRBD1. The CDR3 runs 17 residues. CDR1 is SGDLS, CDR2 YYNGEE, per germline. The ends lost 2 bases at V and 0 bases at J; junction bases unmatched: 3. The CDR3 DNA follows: TGTGCCAGCAGCGTTCGGACAGGGGGCCCGAACACCGGGGAGCTGTTTTTT. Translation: CASSVRTGGPNTGELFF.

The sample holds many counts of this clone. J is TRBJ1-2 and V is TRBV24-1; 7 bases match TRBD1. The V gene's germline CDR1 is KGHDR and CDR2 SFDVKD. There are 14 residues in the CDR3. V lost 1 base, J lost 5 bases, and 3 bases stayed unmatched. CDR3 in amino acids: CATSDFDRVYGYTF. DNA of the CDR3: TGTGCCACCAGTGATTTCGACAGGGTATATGGCTACACCTTC.

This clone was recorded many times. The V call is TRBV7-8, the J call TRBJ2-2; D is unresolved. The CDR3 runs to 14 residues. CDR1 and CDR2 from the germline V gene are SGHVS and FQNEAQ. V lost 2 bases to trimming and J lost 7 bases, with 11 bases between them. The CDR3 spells CASSLNNIRGELFF. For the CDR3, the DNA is TGTGCCAGCAGCTTAAATAACATCCGCGGGGAGCTGTTTTTT. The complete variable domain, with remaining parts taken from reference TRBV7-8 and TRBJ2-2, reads GAGVSQSPRYKVAKRGQDVALRCDPISGHVSLFWYQQALGQGPEFLTYFQNEAQLDKSGLPSDRFFAERPEGSVSTLKIQRTQQEDSAVYLCASSLNNIRGELFFGEGSRLTVL.

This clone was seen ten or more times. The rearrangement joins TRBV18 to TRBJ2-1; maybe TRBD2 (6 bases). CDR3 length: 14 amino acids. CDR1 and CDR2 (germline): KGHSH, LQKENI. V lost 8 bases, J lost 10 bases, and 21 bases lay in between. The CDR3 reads CASILGGGLKEQFF. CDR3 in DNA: TGTGCCAGCATCCTCGGAGGAGGGCTAAAAGAGCAGTTCTTC.

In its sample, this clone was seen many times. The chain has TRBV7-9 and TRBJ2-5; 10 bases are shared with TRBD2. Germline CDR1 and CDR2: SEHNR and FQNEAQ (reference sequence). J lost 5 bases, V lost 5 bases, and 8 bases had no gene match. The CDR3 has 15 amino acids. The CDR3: CASSPLAGVAETQYF. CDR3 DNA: TGTGCCAGCAGCCCCCTAGCGGGAGTTGCTGAGACCCAGTACTTC.

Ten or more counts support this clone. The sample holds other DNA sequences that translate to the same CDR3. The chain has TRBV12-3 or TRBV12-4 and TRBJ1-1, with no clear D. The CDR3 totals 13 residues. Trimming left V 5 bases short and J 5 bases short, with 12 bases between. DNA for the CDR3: TGTGCCAGCAGTACCGGGCCAACTACTGAAGCTTTCTTT. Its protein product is CASSTGPTTEAFF.

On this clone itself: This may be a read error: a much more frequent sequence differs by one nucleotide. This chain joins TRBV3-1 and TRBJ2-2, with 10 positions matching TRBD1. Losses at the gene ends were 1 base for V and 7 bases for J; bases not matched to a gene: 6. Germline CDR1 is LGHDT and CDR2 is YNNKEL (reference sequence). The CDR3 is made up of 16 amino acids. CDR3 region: CASSQVTGGMSGELFF. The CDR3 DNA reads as TGTGCCAGCAGCCAAGTGACAGGGGGCATGAGCGGGGAGCTGTTTTTT.

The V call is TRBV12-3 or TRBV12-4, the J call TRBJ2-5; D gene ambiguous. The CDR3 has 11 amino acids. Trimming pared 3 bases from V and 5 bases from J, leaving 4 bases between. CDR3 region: CASSLGETQYF. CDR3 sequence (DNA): TGTGCCAGCAGTTTGGGGGAGACCCAGTACTTC.

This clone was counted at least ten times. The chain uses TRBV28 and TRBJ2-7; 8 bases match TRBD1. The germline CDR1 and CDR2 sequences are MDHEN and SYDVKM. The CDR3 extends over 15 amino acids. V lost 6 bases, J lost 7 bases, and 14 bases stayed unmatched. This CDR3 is CASRGPGTGSREQYF. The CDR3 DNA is TGTGCCAGCAGAGGCCCCGGGACAGGATCCAGGGAGCAGTACTTC.

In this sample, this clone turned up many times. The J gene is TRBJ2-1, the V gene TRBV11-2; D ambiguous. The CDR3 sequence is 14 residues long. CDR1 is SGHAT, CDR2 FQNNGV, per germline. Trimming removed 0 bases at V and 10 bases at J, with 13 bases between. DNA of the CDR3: TGTGCCAGCAGCTTAGATCATGGGGTCCGGGAGCAGTTCTTC. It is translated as CASSLDHGVREQFF.

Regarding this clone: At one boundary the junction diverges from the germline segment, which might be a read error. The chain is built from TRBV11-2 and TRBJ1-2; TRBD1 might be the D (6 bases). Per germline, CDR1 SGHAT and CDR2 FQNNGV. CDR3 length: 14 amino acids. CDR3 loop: CATSYQGGDYGYTF. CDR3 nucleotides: TGTGCCACCAGCTACCAAGGGGGGGACTATGGCTACACATTC.

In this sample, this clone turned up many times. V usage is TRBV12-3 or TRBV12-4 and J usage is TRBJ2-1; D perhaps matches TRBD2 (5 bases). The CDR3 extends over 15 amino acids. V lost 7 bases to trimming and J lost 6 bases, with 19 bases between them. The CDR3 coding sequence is TGTGCCAGCACCCCGGATGCGCTTGCGGGCAATGAGCAGTTCTTC. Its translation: CASTPDALAGNEQFF.

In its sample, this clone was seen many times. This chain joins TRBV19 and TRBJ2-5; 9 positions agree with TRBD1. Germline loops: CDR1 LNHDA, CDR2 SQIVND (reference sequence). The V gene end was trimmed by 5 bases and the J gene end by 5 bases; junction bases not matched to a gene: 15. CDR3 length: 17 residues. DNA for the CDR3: TGTGCCAGTAGTCAGACAGGGGGTAGGCCTAGGGGGGAGACCCAGTACTTC. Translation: CASSQTGGRPRGETQYF.